The clone carrying this T cell receptor (beta chain) showed up many times. Germline V gene sequence: CDR1 SQVTM, CDR2 ANQGSEA. This CDR3 has 12 residues. V was pared by 4 bases and J by 6 bases, with 10 bases between. Preparation of the TCRbeta library was carried out with unique molecular identifiers. TCRdb reanalysed the PCR reads using MiXCR and keeps one entry per CDR3 protein. The sample yields under 450,000 distinct CDR3 sequences, roughly 15% seen once. This specimen belongs to a study of T-cell reconstitution after alpha-beta-depleted transplantation in children. Sequenced here: PBMCs, sampled from the stem cell graft. The chain uses TRBV29-1 and TRBJ1-3, with a weak D call TRBD1 (5 bases). This receptor was obtained from a human donor who donated a stem cell graft to a child with Fanconi anemia. The CDR3 region has the DNA TGCAGCGTTGCCTCCGGGACAAACACCATATATTTT. It is translated as CSVASGTNTIYF. The full variable domain, completed using reference TRBV29-1 and TRBJ1-3, is SAVISQKPSRDICQRGTSLTIQCQVDSQVTMMFWYRQQPGQSLTLIATANQGSEATYESGFVIDKFPISRPNLTFSTLTVSNMSPEDSSIYLCSVASGTNTIYFGEGSWLTVV.